These 2 T cell receptor beta chains came from one sample sequenced in a study of tumor-infiltrating lymphocytes in primary liver carcinoma. The authors took blood RNA from unsorted whole blood and also extracted germline DNA. The researchers produced TCR beta cDNA from around 500 ng total RNA with a constant-region primer. Three-round nested multiplex PCR performed with slightly modified ARM-PCR produced the TCR beta libraries. Two initial PCR rounds of around 10 cycles each paired TRBV1-TRBV30 forward primers with a C-beta reverse primer. TCRdb called the multiplex PCR reads again in MiXCR, with one record for every CDR3 protein. The sample consists of roughly 330,000 distinct CDR3 sequences, less than 75% of them appearing once. The source material was peripheral blood. Source of these receptors: a man in his forties with primary liver carcinoma and hepatitis B virus infection.

This clonotype was seen repeatedly, ten times or more. For the CDR3, the DNA is TGTGCCAGCAGCTTAGTCTCCTTAGAGCAGTTCTTC. It codes for CASSLVSLEQFF. This sequence joins TRBV11-2 and TRBJ2-1; unclear D gene. Germline V lookup: CDR1 SGHAT, CDR2 FQNNGV. This CDR3 is built from 12 residues. The V gene lost 1 base and the J gene lost 10 bases, with 8 bases spanning the gap.

The chain uses TRBV5-1 and TRBJ2-1, with 9 bases lining up with TRBD1. The junction had 7 bases not matched to a gene; V was cut back by 2 bases and J by 7 bases. Germline V gene sequence: CDR1 SGHRS, CDR2 YFSETQ. The CDR3 loop spans 15 amino acids. Here the CDR3 DNA reads TGCGCCAGCAGCTTTTCTCGACAGGGGGGGAATGAGCAGTTCTTC. As protein: CASSFSRQGGNEQFF.